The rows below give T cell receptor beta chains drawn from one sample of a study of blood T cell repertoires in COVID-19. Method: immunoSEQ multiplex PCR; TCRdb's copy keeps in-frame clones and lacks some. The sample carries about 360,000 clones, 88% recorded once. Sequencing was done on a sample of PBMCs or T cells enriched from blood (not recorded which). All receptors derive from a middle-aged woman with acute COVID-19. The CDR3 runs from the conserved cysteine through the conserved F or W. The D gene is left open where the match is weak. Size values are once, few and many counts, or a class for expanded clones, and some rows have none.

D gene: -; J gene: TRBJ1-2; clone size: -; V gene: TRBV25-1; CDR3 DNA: TGTGCCAGCAGTGAATTTTACGGGTTTGGCTACACCTTC; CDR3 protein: CASSEFYGFGYTF
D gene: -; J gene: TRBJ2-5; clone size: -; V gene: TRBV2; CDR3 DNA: TGTGCCAGCAGTGAAGTCACGGGTTCGGAGACCCAGTACTTC; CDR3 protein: CASSEVTGSETQYF
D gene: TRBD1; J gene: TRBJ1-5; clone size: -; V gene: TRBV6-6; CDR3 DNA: TGTGCCAGCATCGACAGGGGAGATCAGCCCCAGCATTTT; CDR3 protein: CASIDRGDQPQHF
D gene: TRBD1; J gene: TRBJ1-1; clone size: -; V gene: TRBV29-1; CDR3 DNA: TGCAGCGTTCTGACAGGGGGCGAGAACACTGAAGCTTTCTTT; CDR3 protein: CSVLTGGENTEAFF
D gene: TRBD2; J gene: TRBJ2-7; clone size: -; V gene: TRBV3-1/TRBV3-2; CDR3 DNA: TGTGCCAGCAGCCAAGCCTCGCAACTAGCGGGGGGGGGCGAGCAGTACTTC; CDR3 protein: CASSQASQLAGGGEQYF
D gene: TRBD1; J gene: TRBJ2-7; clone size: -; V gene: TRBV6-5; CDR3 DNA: TGTGCCAGCAACATAGGACAGGGGAATCAGCAGTACTTC; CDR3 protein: CASNIGQGNQQYF
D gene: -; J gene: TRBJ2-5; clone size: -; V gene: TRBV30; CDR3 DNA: TGTGCCTGGAGTGTCTCCGCGGGATTGGCTGAGACCCAGTACTTC; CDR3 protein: CAWSVSAGLAETQYF
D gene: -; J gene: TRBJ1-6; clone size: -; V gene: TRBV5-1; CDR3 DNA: TGCGCCAGCAGCTTGGATGTGGGGGGTAATTCACCCCTCCACTTT; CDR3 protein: CASSLDVGGNSPLHF
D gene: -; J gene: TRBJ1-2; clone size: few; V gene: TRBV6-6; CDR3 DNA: TGTGCCAGCAGCCCTGACAATTATGGCTACACCTTC; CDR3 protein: CASSPDNYGYTF
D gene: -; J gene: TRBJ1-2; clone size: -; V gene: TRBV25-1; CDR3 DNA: TGTGCCAGCAGTGAAGGGGGGTGGTATGGCTACACCTTC; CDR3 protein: CASSEGGWYGYTF
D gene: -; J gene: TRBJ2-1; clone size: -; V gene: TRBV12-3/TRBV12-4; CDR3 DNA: TGTGCCAGCAGTCTCCGACTGGGTGAGCAGTTCTTC; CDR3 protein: CASSLRLGEQFF
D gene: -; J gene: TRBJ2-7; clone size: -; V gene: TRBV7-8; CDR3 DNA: TGTGCCAGCAGCAACAGGGAGGGAATCTCCTACGAGCAGTACTTC; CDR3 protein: CASSNREGISYEQYF
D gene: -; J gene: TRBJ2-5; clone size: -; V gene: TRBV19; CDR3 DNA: TGTGCCAGTAGTATGATTCAGCGAGAGACCCAGTACTTC; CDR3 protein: CASSMIQRETQYF
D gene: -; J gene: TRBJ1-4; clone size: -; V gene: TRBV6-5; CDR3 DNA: TGTGCCAGCAGCAGGACAGAGAATGAAAAACTGTTTTTT; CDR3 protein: CASSRTENEKLFF
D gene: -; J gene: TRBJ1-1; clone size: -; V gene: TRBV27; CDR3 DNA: TGTGCCAGCAGTTTACGGCCAGGGGCCCGGACTGAAGCTTTCTTT; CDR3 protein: CASSLRPGARTEAFF
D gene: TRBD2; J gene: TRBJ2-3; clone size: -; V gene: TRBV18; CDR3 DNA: TGTGCCAGCTCACGCGTACCGCCGGGACTAGCGGGGACATCTAGCACAGATACGCAGTATTTT; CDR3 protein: CASSRVPPGLAGTSSTDTQYF
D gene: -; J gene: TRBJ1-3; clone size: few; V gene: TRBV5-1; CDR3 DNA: TGCGCCAGCAGCTTCTTAGGGGACTCTGGAAACACCATATATTTT; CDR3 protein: CASSFLGDSGNTIYF
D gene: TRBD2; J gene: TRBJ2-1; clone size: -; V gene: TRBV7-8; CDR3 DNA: TGTGCCAGCAGCCCCGGGACTAGCGGGGGGAATGAGCAGTTCTTC; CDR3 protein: CASSPGTSGGNEQFF
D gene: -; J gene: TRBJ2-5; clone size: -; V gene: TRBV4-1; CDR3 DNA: TGCGCCAGCAGCCAACCCACGGGGAGAGAAGAGACCCAGTACTTC; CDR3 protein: CASSQPTGREETQYF
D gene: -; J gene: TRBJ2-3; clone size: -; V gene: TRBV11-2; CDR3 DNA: TGTGCCAGCAGCTTATCGGGAGGGACAGGCACAGATACGCAGTATTTT; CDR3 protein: CASSLSGGTGTDTQYF
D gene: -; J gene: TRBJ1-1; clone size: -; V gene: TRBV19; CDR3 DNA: TGTGCCGCTGGGGGAGGGTCGAACACTGAAGCTTTCTTT; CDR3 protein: CAAGGGSNTEAFF
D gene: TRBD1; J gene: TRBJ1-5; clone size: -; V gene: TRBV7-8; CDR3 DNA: TGTGCCAGCAGCGCCGCCACGGGACAGGTCAATCAGCCCCAGCATTTT; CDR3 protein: CASSAATGQVNQPQHF
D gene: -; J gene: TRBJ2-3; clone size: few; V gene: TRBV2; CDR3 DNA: TGTGCCAGCAAATTAGTAGCTAGCACAGATACGCAGTATTTT; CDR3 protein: CASKLVASTDTQYF
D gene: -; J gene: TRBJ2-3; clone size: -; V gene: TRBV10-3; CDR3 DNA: TGTGCCATCAGCGATGACAGATCATTCTGGTCAGATACGCAGTATTTT; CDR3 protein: CAISDDRSFWSDTQYF
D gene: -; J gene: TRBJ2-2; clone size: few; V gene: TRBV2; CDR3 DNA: TGTGCCAGCAGTGTGGATCGCCGAGGCGGGGAGCTGTTTTTT; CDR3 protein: CASSVDRRGGELFF
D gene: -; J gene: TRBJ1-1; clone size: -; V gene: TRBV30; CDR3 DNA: TGTGCCTGGACAGGCCTTGGGCACACTGAAGCTTTCTTT; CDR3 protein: CAWTGLGHTEAFF
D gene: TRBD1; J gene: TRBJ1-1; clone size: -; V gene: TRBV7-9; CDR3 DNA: TGTGCCAGCAGCTGGGGACAGGGGCATACTGAAGCTTTCTTT; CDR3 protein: CASSWGQGHTEAFF
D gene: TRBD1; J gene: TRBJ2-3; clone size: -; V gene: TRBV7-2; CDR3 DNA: TGTGCCAGCAGCTCACCGGGACAGGGGGCCCCAGATACGCAGTATTTT; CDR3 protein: CASSSPGQGAPDTQYF
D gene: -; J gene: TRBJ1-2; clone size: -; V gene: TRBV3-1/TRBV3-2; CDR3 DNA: TGTGCCAGCAGCCAAGATCACGGTTTCTATGGCTACACCTTC; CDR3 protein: CASSQDHGFYGYTF
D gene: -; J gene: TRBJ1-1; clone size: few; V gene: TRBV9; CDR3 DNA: TGTGCCAGCAGCGCCCACACAGGGAAAACTGAAGCTTTCTTT; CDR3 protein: CASSAHTGKTEAFF
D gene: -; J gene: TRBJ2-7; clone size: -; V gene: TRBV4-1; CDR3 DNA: TGCGCCAGCAGCCAATCGTTTAAGGGACAAAGCTCCTACGAGCAGTACTTC; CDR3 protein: CASSQSFKGQSSYEQYF
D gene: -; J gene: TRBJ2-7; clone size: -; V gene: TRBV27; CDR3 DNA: TGTGCCAGCAGTTTCCAACAGGAGACCTACGAGCAGTACTTC; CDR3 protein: CASSFQQETYEQYF
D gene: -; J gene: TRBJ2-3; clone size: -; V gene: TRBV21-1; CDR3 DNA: TGTGCCAGCAGATTCACTCCACAGGGTATCAGCACAGATACGCAGTATTTT; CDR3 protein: CASRFTPQGISTDTQYF
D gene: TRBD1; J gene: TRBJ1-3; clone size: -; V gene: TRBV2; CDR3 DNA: TGTGCCAGCAGTGGACAGGGGTTGAGAGGGAACACCATATATTTT; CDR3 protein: CASSGQGLRGNTIYF
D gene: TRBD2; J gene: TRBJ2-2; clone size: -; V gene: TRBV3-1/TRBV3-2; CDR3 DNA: TGTGCCAGCAGCCCAAAGGGACTAGCGGGGGGGCAGAGCACCGGGGAGCTGTTTTTT; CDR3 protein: CASSPKGLAGGQSTGELFF
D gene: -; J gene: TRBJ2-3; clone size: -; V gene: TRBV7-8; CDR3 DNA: TGTGCCAGCCGAAGTACGGGGTCCTTAGATACGCAGTATTTT; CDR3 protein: CASRSTGSLDTQYF
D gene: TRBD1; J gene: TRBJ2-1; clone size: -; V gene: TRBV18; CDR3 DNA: TGTGCCAGCTCACCATCTGCCGGGACAGGCTCCTACAATGAGCAGTTCTTC; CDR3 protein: CASSPSAGTGSYNEQFF
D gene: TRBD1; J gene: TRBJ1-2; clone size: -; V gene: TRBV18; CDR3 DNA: TGTGCCAGCTCACCAACGGACAGGGAGGGCTACACCTTC; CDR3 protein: CASSPTDREGYTF
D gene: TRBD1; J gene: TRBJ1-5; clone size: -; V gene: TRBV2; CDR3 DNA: TGTGCCAGCAGGGGACAGCTCCATCAGCCCCAGCATTTT; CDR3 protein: CASRGQLHQPQHF
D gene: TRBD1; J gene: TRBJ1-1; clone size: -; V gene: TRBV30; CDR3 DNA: TGTGCCAGGGACAGGGGCCGCGGGACTGAAGCTTTCTTT; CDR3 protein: CARDRGRGTEAFF
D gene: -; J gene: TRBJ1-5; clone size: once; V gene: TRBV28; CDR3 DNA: TGTGCCAGCAGCTCCATGTCAGCACTAAATCAGCCCCAGCATTTT; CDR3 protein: CASSSMSALNQPQHF
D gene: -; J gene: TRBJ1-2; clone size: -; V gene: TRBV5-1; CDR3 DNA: TGCGCCAGCAGCTTGGGGGGTTCGCAGGGCACTATCTATGGCTACACCTTC; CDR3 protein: CASSLGGSQGTIYGYTF
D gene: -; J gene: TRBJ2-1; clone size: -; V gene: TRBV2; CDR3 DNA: TGTGCCAGCAGTGTGACATCCGGGAACAATGAGCAGTTCTTC; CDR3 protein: CASSVTSGNNEQFF
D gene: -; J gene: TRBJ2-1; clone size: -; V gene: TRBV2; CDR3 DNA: TGTGCCAGCAGTACACAGGGTGGAGTTACCAATGAGCAGTTCTTC; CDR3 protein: CASSTQGGVTNEQFF
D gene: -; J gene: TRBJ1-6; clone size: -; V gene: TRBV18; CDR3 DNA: TGTGCCAGCTCACCAAACACAGAAGATTCACCCCTCCACTTT; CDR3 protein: CASSPNTEDSPLHF
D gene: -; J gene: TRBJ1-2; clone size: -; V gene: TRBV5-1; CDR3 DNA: TGCGCCAGCGCTCAGGGTTATTATGGCTACACCTTC; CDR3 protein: CASAQGYYGYTF
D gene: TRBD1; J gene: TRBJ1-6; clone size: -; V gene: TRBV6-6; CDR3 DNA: TGTGCCAGCAACCCGGGACAGGGGGGTTCACCCCTCCACTTT; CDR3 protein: CASNPGQGGSPLHF